A selection of T cell receptor beta chains follows, all from one sample in a study of sequential checkpoint blockade in melanoma. Generated by immunoSEQ multiplex PCR, the TCRdb table keeps only in-frame clones and is missing some. The sample shows approximately 13,000 clones, 27% of them seen only once. The material sequenced was tumor tissue (inferred from file names), taken from a patient given nivolumab and ipilimumab in sequence. All receptors come from a human donor with melanoma. Both conserved end residues are part of each CDR3. D genes are given only for firm matches. Rows give clone size only sometimes, using once, few, many, or a class for an expanded clone.

J: TRBJ2-1
V: TRBV6-8
D: .
size: .
CDR3: CASSWGEGTYNEQFF
DNA: TGTGCCAGCAGTTGGGGAGAAGGGACTTACAATGAGCAGTTCTTC

J: TRBJ2-5
V: TRBV29-1
D: .
size: .
CDR3: CSFRLTVQETQYF
DNA: TGCAGCTTCCGCCTGACAGTTCAAGAGACCCAGTACTTC

J: TRBJ2-1
V: TRBV13
D: .
size: few
CDR3: CASSLGPSDEQFF
DNA: TGTGCCAGCAGCTTAGGCCCTTCGGATGAGCAGTTCTTC

J: TRBJ2-2
V: TRBV1
D: .
size: few
CDR3: CASSPARTGELFF
DNA: TGCGCCAGCAGCCCCGCTCGTACCGGGGAGCTGTTTTTT

J: TRBJ2-7
V: TRBV19
D: TRBD1
size: .
CDR3: CASSLTGGLYEQYF
DNA: TGTGCCAGTAGTCTTACAGGGGGCTTATACGAGCAGTACTTC

J: TRBJ1-1
V: TRBV6-8
D: .
size: .
CDR3: CASSYRAGMNTEAFF
DNA: TGTGCCAGCAGTTACAGGGCAGGCATGAACACTGAAGCTTTCTTT

J: TRBJ1-2
V: TRBV6-1
D: TRBD1
size: .
CDR3: CASSEGTGGYGYTF
DNA: TGTGCCAGCAGTGAAGGGACAGGGGGCTATGGCTACACCTTC

J: TRBJ2-5
V: TRBV19
D: TRBD2
size: .
CDR3: CASSGNGRLRETQYF
DNA: TGTGCCAGTAGTGGAAACGGGAGGTTGAGGGAGACCCAGTACTTC

J: TRBJ1-4
V: TRBV14
D: .
size: .
CDR3: CASSQYTPGHPNEKLFF
DNA: TGTGCCAGCAGCCAATATACCCCAGGGCATCCAAATGAAAAACTGTTTTTT

J: TRBJ2-7
V: TRBV23-1
D: TRBD1
size: medium-sized
CDR3: CASSQSVGQGFSYEQYF
DNA: TGCGCCAGCAGTCAATCAGTGGGACAGGGGTTCTCCTACGAGCAGTACTTC

J: TRBJ2-3
V: TRBV5-1
D: .
size: .
CDR3: CASSLAGGRRSDTQYF
DNA: TGCGCCAGCAGCTTGGCCGGAGGGCGCAGGTCAGATACGCAGTATTTT

J: TRBJ1-3
V: TRBV28
D: .
size: few
CDR3: CASSLGGSGNTIYF
DNA: TGTGCCAGCAGTCTGGGCGGCTCTGGAAACACCATATATTTT

J: TRBJ2-2
V: TRBV9
D: .
size: few
CDR3: CASSVGIGELFF
DNA: TGTGCCAGCAGCGTGGGGATCGGGGAGCTGTTTTTT

J: TRBJ2-6
V: TRBV11-3
D: .
size: .
CDR3: CASSLGAAGANVLTF
DNA: TGTGCCAGCAGCCTGGGGGCAGCTGGGGCCAACGTCCTGACTTTC

J: TRBJ1-1
V: TRBV6-8
D: TRBD1
size: .
CDR3: CASSYGGQTEGTEAFF
DNA: TGTGCCAGCAGTTACGGGGGACAGACCGAGGGCACTGAAGCTTTCTTT

J: TRBJ1-1
V: TRBV1
D: .
size: .
CDR3: CASSQVSRTEAFF
DNA: TGCGCCAGCAGCCAAGTTTCGCGCACTGAAGCTTTCTTT

J: TRBJ1-1
V: TRBV15
D: .
size: .
CDR3: CATSRDWGRGTEAFF
DNA: TGTGCCACCAGCAGAGATTGGGGGAGAGGCACTGAAGCTTTCTTT

J: TRBJ1-5
V: TRBV28
D: .
size: few
CDR3: CASSPDSNQPQHF
DNA: TGTGCCAGCAGTCCGGATAGCAATCAGCCCCAGCATTTT

J: TRBJ1-1
V: TRBV19
D: .
size: few
CDR3: CASSFRGAGEAFF
DNA: TGTGCCAGTAGTTTTCGGGGGGCAGGTGAAGCTTTCTTT

J: TRBJ1-4
V: TRBV5-1
D: .
size: few
CDR3: CASSYTGTAREKLFF
DNA: TGCGCCAGCAGCTATACAGGGACGGCGCGCGAAAAACTGTTTTTT

J: TRBJ2-5
V: TRBV6-8
D: TRBD1
size: few
CDR3: CASSRTGGAVMETQYF
DNA: TGTGCCAGCAGTAGAACAGGGGGCGCGGTGATGGAGACCCAGTACTTC

J: TRBJ1-1
V: TRBV19
D: .
size: few
CDR3: CASSRERQANTEAFF
DNA: TGTGCCAGTAGTAGGGAGCGTCAGGCGAACACTGAAGCTTTCTTT

J: TRBJ1-5
V: TRBV6-8
D: TRBD1
size: .
CDR3: CASSEATTGGPNQPQHF
DNA: TGTGCCAGCAGTGAGGCTACGACAGGGGGACCCAATCAGCCCCAGCATTTT

J: TRBJ1-4
V: TRBV23-1
D: .
size: .
CDR3: CASSHQPEWGTNEKLFF
DNA: TGCGCCAGCAGCCATCAGCCCGAGTGGGGAACTAATGAAAAACTGTTTTTT

J: TRBJ2-5
V: TRBV11-3
D: .
size: few
CDR3: CASSLSPGPQETQYF
DNA: TGTGCCAGCAGCTTATCTCCCGGGCCCCAAGAGACCCAGTACTTC

J: TRBJ2-1
V: TRBV9
D: TRBD2
size: .
CDR3: CASSPDHGLVFDEQFF
DNA: TGTGCCAGCAGCCCCGACCATGGACTAGTCTTTGATGAGCAGTTCTTC

J: TRBJ2-7
V: TRBV6-8
D: TRBD2
size: few
CDR3: CASSQGLASDEQYF
DNA: TGTGCCAGCAGTCAGGGACTAGCAAGCGACGAGCAGTACTTC

J: TRBJ2-7
V: TRBV19
D: TRBD1
size: medium-sized
CDR3: CASSPGQAYEQYF
DNA: TGTGCCAGTAGTCCGGGACAGGCCTACGAGCAGTACTTC

J: TRBJ2-5
V: TRBV6-8
D: .
size: .
CDR3: CASSYSLTGQQETQYF
DNA: TGTGCCAGCAGTTACTCCCTCACGGGACAACAAGAGACCCAGTACTTC

J: TRBJ2-2
V: TRBV11-3
D: TRBD2
size: .
CDR3: CASSFSGSVGGELFF
DNA: TGTGCCAGCAGCTTTAGCGGGAGTGTAGGCGGGGAGCTGTTTTTT

J: TRBJ2-1
V: TRBV11-3
D: .
size: many
CDR3: CASSLSGILSNEQFF
DNA: TGTGCCAGCAGCTTATCCGGGATTCTCTCCAATGAGCAGTTCTTC

J: TRBJ1-5
V: TRBV19
D: .
size: .
CDR3: CASSISPFPQGNQPQHF
DNA: TGTGCCAGTAGTATCTCCCCTTTCCCCCAGGGCAATCAGCCCCAGCATTTT

J: TRBJ2-7
V: TRBV5-1
D: TRBD2
size: .
CDR3: CASSGAGGTYEQYF
DNA: TGCGCCAGCAGCGGAGCGGGAGGTACCTACGAGCAGTACTTC

J: TRBJ2-7
V: TRBV11-3
D: TRBD1
size: few
CDR3: CASSFPGQEYEQYF
DNA: TGTGCCAGCAGCTTCCCGGGACAGGAGTACGAGCAGTACTTC

J: TRBJ1-5
V: TRBV19
D: TRBD1
size: .
CDR3: CASSGGTGNQPQHF
DNA: TGTGCCAGTAGTGGTGGGACAGGCAATCAGCCCCAGCATTTT

J: TRBJ2-5
V: TRBV9
D: TRBD1
size: few
CDR3: CASSFLALGQAETQYF
DNA: TGTGCCAGCAGTTTTCTAGCATTGGGACAGGCGGAGACCCAGTACTTC

J: TRBJ1-2
V: TRBV14
D: .
size: .
CDR3: CASSPTENYGYTF
DNA: TGTGCCAGCAGCCCGACGGAAAACTATGGCTACACCTTC

J: TRBJ2-1
V: TRBV5-1
D: TRBD1
size: .
CDR3: CASHQGAGLNNEQFF
DNA: TGCGCCAGCCACCAGGGGGCGGGATTGAACAATGAGCAGTTCTTC

J: TRBJ1-1
V: TRBV6-8
D: .
size: .
CDR3: CASSWGQNTEAFF
DNA: TGTGCCAGCAGTTGGGGACAGAACACTGAAGCTTTCTTT

J: TRBJ2-1
V: TRBV7-7
D: .
size: few
CDR3: CASSLAPVTYNEQFF
DNA: TGTGCCAGCAGCTTAGCGCCAGTGACCTACAATGAGCAGTTCTTC

J: TRBJ2-1
V: TRBV9
D: .
size: many
CDR3: CASSVDGAPYNEQFF
DNA: TGTGCCAGCAGCGTAGACGGGGCCCCCTACAATGAGCAGTTCTTC

J: TRBJ2-7
V: TRBV28
D: TRBD1
size: .
CDR3: CASSLYQGASYEQYF
DNA: TGTGCCAGCAGTTTATACCAGGGGGCCTCCTACGAGCAGTACTTC

J: TRBJ2-3
V: TRBV28
D: .
size: few
CDR3: CASSGSSDTQYF
DNA: TGTGCCAGCAGTGGGAGTTCAGATACGCAGTATTTT

J: TRBJ2-2
V: TRBV19
D: TRBD1
size: .
CDR3: CASGQGPNANTGELFF
DNA: TGTGCCAGCGGACAGGGACCCAACGCGAACACCGGGGAGCTGTTTTTT

J: TRBJ1-3
V: TRBV29-1
D: .
size: .
CDR3: CSVVRDGYSGNTIYF
DNA: TGCAGCGTTGTCCGGGACGGTTACTCTGGAAACACCATATATTTT

J: TRBJ1-1
V: TRBV6-8
D: .
size: medium-sized
CDR3: CASRDLGTMNTEAFF
DNA: TGTGCCAGCAGAGACCTCGGGACGATGAACACTGAAGCTTTCTTT

J: TRBJ2-1
V: TRBV18
D: .
size: .
CDR3: CASSPSWPYNEQFF
DNA: TGTGCCAGCTCACCATCATGGCCGTACAATGAGCAGTTCTTC